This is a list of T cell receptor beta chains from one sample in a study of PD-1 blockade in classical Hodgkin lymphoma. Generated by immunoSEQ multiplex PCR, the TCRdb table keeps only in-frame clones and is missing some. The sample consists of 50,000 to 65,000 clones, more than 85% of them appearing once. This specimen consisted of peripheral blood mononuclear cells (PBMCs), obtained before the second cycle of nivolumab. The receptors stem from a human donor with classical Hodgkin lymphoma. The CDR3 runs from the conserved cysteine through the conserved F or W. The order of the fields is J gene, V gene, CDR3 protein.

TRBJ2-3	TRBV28	CASTSGSGGTDTQYF
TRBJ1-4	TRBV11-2	CASSLMLLPHEKLFF
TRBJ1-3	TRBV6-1	CATSRNTIYF
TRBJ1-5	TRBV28	CASSPLNQPQHF
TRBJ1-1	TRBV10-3	CAIRATLNTEAFF
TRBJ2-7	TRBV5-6	CASSLFGQGTYEQYF
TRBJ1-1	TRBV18	CASSPEFQWEDTEAFF
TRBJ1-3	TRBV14	CASSQTDRVPLSGNTIYF
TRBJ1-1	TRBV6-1	CAGLLTGDTEAFF
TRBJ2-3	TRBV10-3	CAISHSSSGASTDTQYF
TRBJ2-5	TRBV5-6	CASSLLLETQYF
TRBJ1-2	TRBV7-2	CASSLGQENYGYTF
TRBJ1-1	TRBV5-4	CASSIQGADTEAFF
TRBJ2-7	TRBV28	CASSLPRTDPPYEQYF
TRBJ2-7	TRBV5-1	CASSSRDGYEQYF
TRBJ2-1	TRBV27	CASSVYNEQFF
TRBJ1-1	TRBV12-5	CASGGSMNTEAFF
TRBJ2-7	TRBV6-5	CASSPDRSESYEQYF
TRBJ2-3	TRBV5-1	CASSLELAGTDTQYF
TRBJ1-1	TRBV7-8	CASSLEGNTEAFF
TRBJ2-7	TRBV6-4	CASSCRDFSYEQYF
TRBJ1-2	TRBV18	CASSRDGDRGVYGYTF
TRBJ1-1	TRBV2	CASKTTGGPEAFF
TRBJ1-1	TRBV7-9	CASSSQDRWSEAFF
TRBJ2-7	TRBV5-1	CASSLAGTGTGEQYF
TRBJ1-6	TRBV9	CASSVAQGGSPLHF
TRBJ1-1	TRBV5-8	CASSSYRGATEAFF
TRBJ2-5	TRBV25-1	CASSSLAGGGETQYF
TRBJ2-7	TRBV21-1	CASSKAFGLAGDSYEQYF
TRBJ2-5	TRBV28	CASSSRETQYF
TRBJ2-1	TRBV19	CASSNHRESSYNEQFF
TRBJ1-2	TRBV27	CASSFTESDGYTF
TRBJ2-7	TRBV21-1	CASSKKSEQGSYEQYF
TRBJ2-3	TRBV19	CASSIDWDAGDYKDTQYF
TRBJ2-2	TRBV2	CASRLTGGGTGELFF
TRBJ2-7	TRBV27	CASSLGTRGSYEQYF
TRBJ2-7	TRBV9	CASSVGTGLNYEQYF
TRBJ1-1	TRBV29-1	CSVEVMGENTEAFF
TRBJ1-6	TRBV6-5	CASSYEGTLENSPLHF
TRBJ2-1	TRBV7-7	CASSPRPGTLYNEQFF
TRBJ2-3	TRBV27	CASSFLASQLTDTQYF
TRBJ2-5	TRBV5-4	CASSPGTGRETQYF
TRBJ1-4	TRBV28	CASHLGITTTNEKLFF
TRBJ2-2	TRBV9	CASSVSTGARVGTGELFF
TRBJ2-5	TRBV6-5	CASSYFANSETQYF
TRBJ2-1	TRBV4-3	CASSSRVVGPYNEQFF
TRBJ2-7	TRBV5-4	CASSLGLYNEQYF
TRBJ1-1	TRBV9	CASSVASSDEAFF
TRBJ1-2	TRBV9	CASSVSQGQVYGYTF
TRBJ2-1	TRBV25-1	CASSGASGRLGTYNEQFF
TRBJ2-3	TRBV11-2	CASSLEASGGSTDTQYF
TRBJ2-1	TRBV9	CASSPQSVAGGPEQFF
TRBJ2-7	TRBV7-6	CASSLGLAPYEQYF
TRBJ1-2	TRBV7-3	CASSLTDGYGYTF
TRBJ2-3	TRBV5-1	CASSLSGGLLSTDTQYF
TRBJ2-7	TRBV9	CASSVQGGPYEQYF
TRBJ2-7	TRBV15	CATSAPEQGAYEQYF